One and the same sample provided the 23 T cell receptor beta chains below, sequenced in a study of response to subunit inactivated influenza vaccine. TCRdb fed the RT-PCR reads into MiXCR, producing one record per CDR3 protein. There are 400,000 to 650,000 distinct CDR3 sequences in the sample; approximately 7.7% occur only once, and around 14% lies in the top ten. Here the sequenced sample was PBMCs from blood, taken less than 25 months after vaccination. The receptors were sampled from a man aged 45-69 years who received an inactivated influenza vaccine.

This clonotype was counted between two and nine times. The chain couples TRBV20-1 to TRBJ2-1; 13 bases map to TRBD2. CDR1 DFQATT and CDR2 SNEGSKA come from the germline V gene (reference sequence). This CDR3 region has 17 residues. Trimming at V came to 1 base and at J to 1 base, leaving 4 bases not matched to a gene. CDR3 sequence reads: CSARVLAGGPSYNEQFF. Here the CDR3 DNA reads TGCAGTGCTAGAGTACTAGCGGGAGGGCCATCCTACAATGAGCAGTTCTTC.

This clonotype was observed a handful of times. The V and J genes are TRBV21-1 and TRBJ2-7; the D call TRBD1 from the table was never checked on the DNA. TRBV21-1 is an annotated pseudogene. The CDR3 spans 18 residues. The CDR3 protein is CASSKALRAQGRFYEQYF. The CDR3 DNA reads TGTGCCAGCAGCAAAGCGCTAAGGGCGCAGGGTAGATTCTACGAGCAGTACTTC.

A few counts support this clonotype. V usage is TRBV20-1 and J usage is TRBJ2-1; 9 bases agree with TRBD2. CDR1 DFQATT and CDR2 SNEGSKA come from the germline V gene (reference sequence). Losses at the gene ends were 0 bases for V and 2 bases for J; bases not matched to a gene: 2. The CDR3 extends over 15 amino acids. CDR3: CSARDAGGTYNEQFF. DNA of the CDR3: TGCAGTGCTAGAGACGCGGGAGGGACCTACAATGAGCAGTTCTTC.

This clonotype appeared a few times. This chain links TRBV6-5 with TRBJ2-7; 14 bases fit TRBD2. The germline CDR1 and CDR2 sequences are MNHEY and SVGAGI. V lost 4 bases, J lost 2 bases, and 4 bases stayed unmatched. The CDR3 runs 16 residues. CDR3 bases: TGTGCCAGCAGTTCAGGGACTAGCGGGAGAGCCTACGAGCAGTACTTC. Translated, it gives CASSSGTSGRAYEQYF.

This clonotype has a handful of counts. The V and J genes are TRBV5-1 and TRBJ2-7; D unresolved. CDR1 is SGHRS, CDR2 YFSETQ, per germline. The V end was cut by 1 base, the J end by 3 bases, with 11 bases between. This CDR3 has 14 residues. The CDR3 loop is CASSLHWSDYEQYF. CDR3 in DNA: TGCGCCAGCAGCTTGCATTGGTCTGACTACGAGCAGTACTTC.

This chain joins TRBV4-1 and TRBJ2-3; TRBD1 aligns across 8 bases. Trimming took 6 bases from V and 4 from J; bases not matched to a gene: 15. The germline gives CDR1 MGHRA, CDR2 YSYEKL. The length of the CDR3 is 17 residues. The DNA for the CDR3 is TGCGCCAGCAGTGCCGCAGGGGGCGCGGGTCTCGCAGATACGCAGTATTTT. Amino acids: CASSAAGGAGLADTQYF.

The chain is built from TRBV7-2 and TRBJ1-2, with D possibly matching TRBD1 (5 bases). Trimming stripped 4 bases from V and 5 bases from J, with 11 bases between. The CDR3 totals 13 residues. The germline V gene has CDR1 SGHTA and CDR2 FQGNSA. The CDR3 sequence: CASSSDRKYGYTF. The CDR3 region has the DNA TGTGCCAGCAGCTCCGACAGAAAGTATGGCTACACCTTC.

A few counts support this clonotype. This chain links TRBV7-2 with TRBJ1-1; no clear D. CDR1 is SGHTA, CDR2 FQGNSA, per germline. The V gene lost 4 bases and the J gene lost 3 bases, with 9 bases spanning the gap. The CDR3 consists of 13 residues. The CDR3 nucleotides are TGTGCCAGCAGCTCGGGGTATTACACTGAAGCTTTCTTT. Translation: CASSSGYYTEAFF.

The CDR3 DNA reads TGTGCCACCAGCAGAGACCGGGACGGACGACTCTATGGCTACACCTTC. This codes for CATSRDRDGRLYGYTF. The genes are TRBV15 and TRBJ1-2; maybe TRBD1 (5 bases). The germline V gene encodes CDR1 LNHNV and CDR2 YYDKDF (reference sequence). V lost 0 bases to trimming and J lost 4 bases, with 15 bases between them. The CDR3 totals 16 residues.

This clonotype appeared many times. The V call is TRBV27, the J call TRBJ1-1; no clear D gene. Germline CDR1 MNHEY, CDR2 SMNVEV (reference sequence). The CDR3 is 13 amino acids. Deletions cut 4 bases from V and 3 bases from J, with 9 bases between. The CDR3 region is CASSYRRDTEAFF. The CDR3 coding sequence is TGTGCCAGCAGTTATCGGCGGGACACTGAAGCTTTCTTT.

The chain combines TRBV7-2 with TRBJ2-1; 14 positions agree with TRBD2. Germline CDR1 and CDR2: SGHTA and FQGNSA. The V segment lost 4 bases and the J segment 6 bases; nucleotides outside the gene matches: 5. This CDR3 comprises 16 residues. DNA of the CDR3: TGTGCCAGCAGCTGGAGACTAGCGGGAGGGTTCAATGAGCAGTTCTTC. Amino acid sequence: CASSWRLAGGFNEQFF.

This clonotype showed up just a few times. The gene calls are TRBV6-1 and TRBJ1-1, with 8 positions matching TRBD1. Germline V CDR1 and CDR2: MNHNS, SASEGT. The CDR3 runs to 12 residues. Trimming removed 9 bases from V and 6 bases from J; junction bases left unmatched: 6. The CDR3 loop reads CASGQGFAEAFF. The CDR3 bases are TGTGCCAGTGGACAGGGTTTCGCTGAAGCTTTCTTT.

The rearrangement joins TRBV12-2 to TRBJ2-5; the DNA was not used to check the table's D call, TRBD2. TRBV12-2 is an annotated pseudogene. CDR3 length: 18 amino acids. DNA of the CDR3: TGTGCAAGTCGTCTAGGACTAGCGGGGGTTTATTCACAAGAGACCCAGTACTTC. Protein product: CASRLGLAGVYSQETQYF.

This clonotype has a handful of counts. The chain combines TRBV6-1 with TRBJ2-7; 10 positions agree with TRBD2. The germline gives CDR1 MNHNS, CDR2 SASEGT. The CDR3 consists of 14 residues. Trimming cost V 7 bases and J 3 bases; bases outside gene matches: 6. The CDR3 spells CASTASGRFYEQYF. Here the CDR3 DNA reads TGTGCCAGCACCGCTAGCGGGAGATTCTACGAGCAGTACTTC.

This clonotype was detected a few times. The V gene is TRBV5-1, the J gene TRBJ1-5; no definite D call. The CDR3 loop spans 13 amino acids. The V end lost 4 bases, the J end lost 9 bases, and 14 bases lay between the germline ends. The germline V gene has CDR1 SGHRS and CDR2 YFSETQ. In DNA, the CDR3 is TGCGCCAGCAGCGTGGGTGGGAGGTGGCCCCAGCATTTT. Protein sequence: CASSVGGRWPQHF.

The chain couples TRBV4-2 to TRBJ2-7; 7 positions match TRBD2. V was clipped by 5 bases and J by 5 bases; unmatched bases: 6. CDR1 is LGHNA, CDR2 YNFKEQ, per germline. This CDR3 region has 13 residues. The DNA of the CDR3 is TGTGCCAGCAGCTGGGGGGGATTTAACGAGCAGTACTTC. Translated, it gives CASSWGGFNEQYF.

A remark on this clonotype: A much larger clone lies a single base off, so this may be a read error. CDR3 loop: CSARDQYIYNEQFF. CDR3 sequence (DNA): TGCAGTGCTAGAGATCAGTATATTTACAATGAGCAGTTCTTC. This sequence joins TRBV20-1 and TRBJ2-1; D is uncertain. Between the trimmed V and J ends, which lost 0 bases and 4 bases, there was a span of 10 bases. The V gene's germline CDR1 is DFQATT and CDR2 SNEGSKA (reference sequence). CDR3 size: 14 residues.

Ten or more counts support this clonotype. The chain couples TRBV6-2 or TRBV6-3 to TRBJ2-3; 8 bases agree with TRBD2. CDR3 length: 15 residues. The V and J ends lost 6 bases and 5 bases, in that order; junction bases with no gene match: 10. CDR1 MNHEY and CDR2 SVGEGT come from the germline V gene. The CDR3 here is CASSLWVAGKDTQYF. The CDR3 nucleotides read TGTGCCAGCAGCCTGTGGGTAGCGGGGAAAGATACGCAGTATTTT.

This clonotype was detected a few times. The rearrangement joins TRBV20-1 to TRBJ2-1; 8 bases match TRBD2. The germline CDR1 and CDR2 sequences are DFQATT and SNEGSKA (reference sequence). The CDR3 runs 17 residues. V trimming: 6 bases; J trimming: 3 bases; junction bases outside the gene matches: 16. The CDR3 DNA follows: TGCAGTGCCCCAACGGGAGGTAGCGGGACCATCTACAATGAGCAGTTCTTC. The encoded protein is CSAPTGGSGTIYNEQFF.

This clonotype was detected only once. V is TRBV20-1 and J is TRBJ2-3, with TRBD2 as a possible D gene (6 bases). The germline CDR1 and CDR2 sequences are DFQATT and SNEGSKA (reference sequence). The length of the CDR3 is 14 residues. The V and J ends lost 4 bases and 3 bases respectively, with 14 bases between them. Written as DNA, the CDR3 is TGCAGTGCTAACGTCGGGAGTCCAACAGATACGCAGTATTTT. Translated, it gives CSANVGSPTDTQYF.

This clonotype has a count of ten or more. The V gene is TRBV28, the J gene TRBJ1-6, with D hard to call. Germline CDR1 MDHEN, CDR2 SYDVKM. The CDR3 runs to 16 residues. Trimming removed 3 bases from V and 0 bases from J, with 9 bases in between. As DNA, the CDR3 is TGTGCCAGCAGTTTTTCGGGTAGCTCCTATAATTCACCCCTCCACTTT. It encodes CASSFSGSSYNSPLHF. The variable domain in full, completed from reference TRBV28 and TRBJ1-6, reads DVKVTQSSRYLVKRTGEKVFLECVQDMDHENMFWYRQDPGLGLRLIYFSYDVKMKEKGDIPEGYSVSREKKERFSLILESASTNQTSMYLCASSFSGSSYNSPLHFGNGTRLTVT.

There are a few counts of this clonotype. The J gene is TRBJ2-7, the V gene TRBV20-1, with 9 bases matching TRBD1. In germline, CDR1 is DFQATT, CDR2 SNEGSKA (reference sequence). After removal of 6 bases from V and 5 bases from J, the junction contained 5 bases not matched to a gene. The CDR3 loop spans 12 amino acids. The CDR3 loop is CSATGTGNEQYF. The CDR3 bases are TGCAGTGCAACCGGGACAGGGAACGAGCAGTACTTC.

The V gene is TRBV20-1, the J gene TRBJ1-1; D remains ambiguous. With 3 bases removed from V and 1 base from J, the gap between germline ends came to 3 bases. The CDR3 is made up of 11 amino acids. Germline V gene data show CDR1 as DFQATT and CDR2 as SNEGSKA (reference sequence). The CDR3 DNA follows: TGCAGTGCTAGTAAGAACACTGAAGCTTTCTTT. This codes for CSASKNTEAFF.